The T cell receptor (beta chain) under discussion was sequenced for a study of cytomegalovirus exposure and HLA in healthy donors. The CDR3 runs 16 residues. The V segment lost 2 bases and the J segment 0 bases; nucleotides outside the gene matches: 4. Germline CDR1 SGHTA, CDR2 FQGNSA. On this clone: Its antigen is not identified.

Study-wide results and limits: Reported performance of the classifier showed diagnosis of cytomegalovirus status with high specificity and sensitivity. Cytomegalovirus-associated status was assigned to 164 TCR beta chains.

Assay used: immunoSEQ multiplex PCR; TCRdb lists only in-frame clones, some missing. The sample consists of 100,000 to 150,000 clones, roughly 90% of them appearing once. The receptor was derived from a woman aged 18-29 years in good health and CMV-seronegative. What was sequenced was PBMCs. The chain couples TRBV7-2 to TRBJ2-1; 7 nucleotides align to TRBD2. The DNA of the CDR3 is TGTGCCAGCAGCTTAAGCGGGACCAGCTCCTACAATGAGCAGTTCTTC. Its translation: CASSLSGTSSYNEQFF.